This TCR beta chain was obtained from a study of blood T cell repertoires in COVID-19. In the original processing: Amplifying reference gene primers gave estimates of nucleated cell counts. The assay was immunoSEQ multiplex PCR, and TCRdb's table has in-frame clones only and misses some. D and trimming were read from the DNA, whereas the V and J calls and clone size are those reported in that table. The table includes around 100,000 clones, approximately 85% detected once. The CDR3 consists of 15 residues. Germline assignment: CDR1 MNHEY and CDR2 SMNVEV (reference sequence). V lost 7 bases, J lost 2 bases, and 17 bases lay in between.

The genes are TRBV27 and TRBJ1-2; D possibly corresponds to TRBD1 (5 bases). This receptor was taken from a man aged 65 to 85 with acute or convalescent COVID-19. Sequencing was performed on peripheral blood. This CDR3 reads CASKGASSGNYGYTF. In nucleotides, the CDR3 is TGTGCCAGCAAAGGTGCCAGCTCAGGGAACTATGGCTACACCTTC.